The 8 T cell receptor beta chains reported below all come from one sample, sequenced in a study of control samples from healthy donors and cancer patients. The method was immunoSEQ multiplex PCR; TCRdb's version includes in-frame clones alone and lacks a portion of them. This table has 150,000 or so clones, about 93% appearing once. The sample was PBMCs. All receptors come from a man in his sixties with colorectal cancer.

In its sample, this clone was seen once. The rearrangement joins TRBV7-2 to TRBJ1-5; D possibly corresponds to TRBD1 (5 bases). The germline CDR1 and CDR2 sequences are SGHTA and FQGNSA. V lost 5 bases and J 3 bases, leaving 17 bases between the germline ends. The CDR3 runs to 16 residues. The CDR3, as DNA: TGTGCCAGCAGCGATAATGTGGCAGGGAACAATCAGCCCCAGCATTTT. Amino acid sequence: CASSDNVAGNNQPQHF.

This chain links TRBV5-5 with TRBJ1-5; D unresolved. V lost 7 bases and J 5 bases, leaving 16 bases between the germline ends. The length of the CDR3 is 14 residues. Germline-derived CDR1 and CDR2 are SGHKS and YYEKEE (reference sequence). CDR3 sequence: CASGLREGHQPQHF. CDR3 DNA sequence: TGTGCCAGCGGATTAAGGGAGGGCCATCAGCCCCAGCATTTT.

This clone appeared a single time. The rearrangement uses TRBV27 and TRBJ2-1; the D call may be TRBD1 or TRBD2 (5 bases each). Germline loops: CDR1 MNHEY, CDR2 SMNVEV (reference sequence). V lost 6 bases, J lost 9 bases, and 24 bases lay in between. The CDR3 runs to 16 residues. The CDR3 loop is CASSKRSGTGSSEQFF. DNA for the CDR3: TGTGCCAGCAGCAAGAGATCCGGGACCGGGTCAAGTGAGCAGTTCTTC.

The chain combines TRBV3-1 (or the pseudogene TRBV3-2) with TRBJ1-1; possible D gene TRBD1, 5 bases. Trimming took 0 bases from V and 1 from J, leaving 6 bases between them. The germline V gene has CDR1 LGHDT and CDR2 YNNKEL (reference sequence). The CDR3 runs to 14 residues. The CDR3 loop reads CASSQEGENTEAFF. CDR3 DNA: TGTGCCAGCAGCCAAGAAGGGGAGAACACTGAAGCTTTCTTT.

The chain joins TRBV3-1 (or the pseudogene TRBV3-2) to TRBJ1-1; no clear D gene. The CDR3 is 16 residues long. Between the trimmed V and J ends, which lost 0 bases and 2 bases, there was a span of 13 bases. Per the germline V gene, CDR1 is LGHDT and CDR2 is YNNKEL (reference sequence). This chain's CDR3 is CASSQELGTGNTEAFF. The CDR3 DNA sequence: TGTGCCAGCAGCCAAGAGCTAGGAACTGGAAACACTGAAGCTTTCTTT.

This sequence joins TRBV19 and TRBJ1-6; D perhaps matches TRBD1 (5 bases). V was shortened by 11 bases and J by 0 bases, with 11 bases between the two germline ends. Germline V lookup: CDR1 LNHDA, CDR2 SQIVND (reference sequence). The CDR3 runs to 14 residues. The CDR3 coding sequence is TGTGCCTCTCGGGGGGGCTCCTATAATTCACCCCTCCACTTT. Protein: CASRGGSYNSPLHF.

This chain joins TRBV7-9 and TRBJ2-2; TRBD1 might be the D (5 bases). This CDR3 is 16 amino acids long. The ends were cut back, 1 base at V and 4 bases at J, with 13 bases in the middle. Germline CDR1 is SEHNR and CDR2 is FQNEAQ (reference sequence). The CDR3 region is CASSLEAGLSTGELFF. The CDR3 DNA reads as TGTGCCAGCAGCTTAGAAGCAGGGCTTAGCACCGGGGAGCTGTTTTTT.

A remark on this clone: This same CDR3 is encoded by further DNA sequences in the sample. The J gene is TRBJ2-7, the V gene TRBV12-3 or TRBV12-4; D ambiguous. The CDR3 runs to 12 residues. The V and J ends lost 3 bases and 6 bases respectively, with 9 bases between them. The CDR3 DNA reads as TGTGCCAGCAGTTTCTCAGGATCCGAGCAGTACTTC. Protein sequence: CASSFSGSEQYF.